This entry describes one TCR beta chain. Its antigen is unknown. The source of the sample is a study of T cell repertoires in aging, cancer and after chemotherapy. Study-level background: Over several months to years, re-sampled healthy donor repertoires clearly shared clones. The full dataset contained about 10 million TCR reads.

The length of the CDR3 is 15 residues. V lost 0 bases, J lost 6 bases, and 12 bases lay in between. Germline V CDR1 and CDR2: SGHRS, YFSETQ. Rearranged V-D-J TRB sequences were amplified with a mixed TRB-A/B primer pool. Using its own MiXCR run on the multiplex PCR reads, TCRdb lists one record per CDR3 protein. The table has roughly 5,000 distinct CDR3 sequences, roughly 51% seen once; the top ten hold 28%. Peripheral blood genomic DNA, not sorted cells or RNA, was the template. Study-wide points: Age-matched healthy donors had significantly more diverse, less clonal blood TCR repertoires than untreated cancer patients. In cancer patients, declining TCR diversity with age involved lost richness and lost evenness.

Sequencing was done on a sample of blood. V gene TRBV5-1 combines with J gene TRBJ2-2; the D is unclear. This receptor was obtained from a human donor in good health. The CDR3 bases are TGCGCCAGCAGCTTGGCCATGGGGTCTCCCGGGGAGCTGTTTTTT. Translating it yields CASSLAMGSPGELFF.